Listed here are 17 T cell receptor beta chains from one sample, sequenced in a study of blood T cells in healthy people across ages. Combining a sample-barcoded 5' primer with a J-beta primer mix, a second PCR ran for roughly 7 to 12 cycles. TCRdb re-called the 5' RACE reads with MiXCR, one entry per CDR3 protein. The data show about 840,000 distinct CDR3 sequences, about 27% seen once. The same sample was also studied in work on T cells of mothers and their children.

Sequencing used blood. The receptors here all came from a woman between 35 and 50 years old in good health.

V is TRBV5-6 and J is TRBJ2-3; 9 bases are a match to TRBD1. The CDR3 has 16 amino acids. V gave up 3 bases and J gave up 3 bases; unmatched junction bases: 8. Germline assignment: CDR1 SGHDT and CDR2 YYEEEE. CDR3 DNA sequence: TGTGCCAGCAGCTCCGAGAACAGGGGGCGTACAGATACGCAGTATTTT. Its translation is CASSSENRGRTDTQYF.

This CDR3 is CSAAASTRAESGELFF. DNA of the CDR3: TGCAGTGCTGCAGCCTCTACTAGGGCGGAGTCCGGGGAGCTGTTTTTT. The rearrangement joins TRBV20-1 to TRBJ2-2, with a tentative D call TRBD2 (5 bases). This CDR3 is 16 amino acids long. The V end lost 5 bases, the J end lost 6 bases, and 22 bases lay between the germline ends. CDR1 DFQATT and CDR2 SNEGSKA come from the germline V gene (reference sequence).

There are many counts of this clonotype. The rearrangement joins TRBV6-5 to TRBJ1-4; TRBD1 might be the D (5 bases). Germline V gene lookup returns CDR1 MNHEY and CDR2 SVGAGI. This CDR3 region has 14 residues. The ends were cut back, 5 bases at V and 8 bases at J, with 15 bases in the middle. CDR3 region: CASSPLIGGEKLFF. CDR3 coding DNA: TGTGCCAGCAGTCCCCTGATTGGGGGAGAAAAACTGTTTTTT.

For this clonotype: This clone may be a read error of a much larger clone one base away. The V gene is TRBV29-1, the J gene TRBJ2-7; weak D call: TRBD1 (6 bases). The CDR3 is 15 amino acids. Germline CDR1 is SQVTM and CDR2 is ANQGSEA. Between the trimmed V and J ends, which lost 0 bases and 4 bases, there was a span of 16 bases. CDR3 sequence: CSVEEEGRGIYEQYF. The CDR3 bases are TGCAGCGTTGAAGAGGAAGGCAGGGGCATATACGAGCAGTACTTC.

This clonotype was recorded many times. The chain combines TRBV7-2 with TRBJ1-5; D not resolved. Germline loops: CDR1 SGHTA, CDR2 FQGNSA. The CDR3 length is 15 residues. With 5 bases removed from V and 2 bases from J, the gap between germline ends came to 13 bases. CDR3 coding DNA: TGTGCCAGCAGCCGCCGCGAGGATGGCAATCAGCCCCAGCATTTT. This codes for CASSRREDGNQPQHF.

V and J are TRBV7-9 and TRBJ2-1; 9 nucleotides agree with TRBD1. J was trimmed by 2 bases and V by 5 bases; bases with no gene match: 7. From germline, CDR1 is SEHNR and CDR2 FQNEAQ (reference sequence). The CDR3 spans 16 residues. The chain's CDR3 is CASSPWTGDPYNEQFF. DNA of the CDR3: TGTGCCAGCAGCCCTTGGACAGGGGATCCCTACAATGAGCAGTTCTTC.

On this clonotype: Sequence at one end of the junction differs from germline and may be a read error. V usage is TRBV7-2 and J usage is TRBJ2-7; a weak D match, TRBD2 (6 bases). Looked up from germline, CDR1 is SGHTA and CDR2 is FQGNSA. The CDR3 contains 17 residues. Written as DNA, the CDR3 is TGTGCCGGCAGCTTAAACCCCTGGGGGGTGGGCTCCTACGAGCAGTACTTC. Translated: CAGSLNPWGVGSYEQYF.

With respect to this clonotype: One junction end does not reproduce the germline sequence, and a read error may be involved. The chain recombines TRBV12-3 or TRBV12-4 with TRBJ1-5; 9 nucleotides agree with TRBD1. CDR3 size: 16 residues. The CDR3: CANSSPGTGRLEPQHF. DNA of the CDR3: TGTGCCAACAGTTCCCCCGGGACAGGGAGATTGGAGCCCCAGCATTTT.

This clonotype was counted many times. The chain carries TRBV27 and TRBJ2-7; no clear D gene. Germline loops: CDR1 MNHEY, CDR2 SMNVEV (reference sequence). The CDR3 runs to 15 residues. Trimming pared 4 bases from V and 3 bases from J, leaving 16 bases between. The CDR3 DNA reads as TGTGCCAGCAGTTACTTGGGGTCCAACTTCTACGAGCAGTACTTC. Translation: CASSYLGSNFYEQYF.

In its sample, this clonotype was seen many times. The V gene is TRBV29-1, the J gene TRBJ2-1; 11 bases agree with TRBD2. The CDR3 totals 13 residues. The trim removed 8 bases at V and 4 bases at J, leaving 4 bases unmatched. From germline, CDR1 is SQVTM and CDR2 ANQGSEA. The chain's CDR3 is CSLRLAGYNEQFF. CDR3 nucleotide sequence: TGCAGCCTTCGACTAGCGGGGTACAATGAGCAGTTCTTC.

DNA for the CDR3: TGCAGTGCTAGCCTCCTAGCGGGGCACACCGGGGAGCTGTTTTTT. Encoded protein: CSASLLAGHTGELFF. The chain has TRBV20-1 and TRBJ2-2; 9 positions agree with TRBD2. This CDR3 has 15 residues. V trimming: 3 bases; J trimming: 3 bases; junction bases outside the gene matches: 5. Germline CDR1 reads DFQATT; CDR2 reads SNEGSKA (reference sequence).

This clonotype occurred a few times. The V gene is TRBV6-4, the J gene TRBJ2-1; TRBD1 agrees at 8 bases. The J call may be mistaken, given a closer DNA end match to TRBJ2-7. CDR1 MRHNA and CDR2 SNTAGT come from the germline V gene. The CDR3 extends over 15 amino acids. The CDR3: CASSDAGGAYNEQYF. The CDR3 nucleotides are TGTGCCAGCAGTGATGCAGGGGGCGCCTACAATGAGCAGTACTTC.

In the case of this clonotype: Relative to the germline gene, one junction end is altered; a read error may explain this. The J gene is TRBJ2-7, the V gene TRBV14; TRBD1 matches at 9 bases. Germline assignment: CDR1 SGHDN and CDR2 FVKESK. This CDR3 contains 15 residues. The CDR3 here is CAGSQDRGGYNEQYF. In nucleotides, the CDR3 is TGTGCCGGCAGCCAGGACAGGGGAGGCTACAATGAGCAGTACTTC. Supplemented by reference TRBV14 and TRBJ2-7, the full variable domain reads EAGVTQFPSHSVIEKGQTVTLRCDPISGHDNLYWYRRVMGKEIKFLLHFVKESKQDESGMPNNRFLAERTGGTYSTLKVQPAELEDSGVYFCAGSQDRGGYNEQYFGPGTRLTVT.

The V and J genes are TRBV20-1 and TRBJ2-1; 11 bases map to TRBD2. J lost 8 bases, V lost 0 bases, and 9 bases had no gene match. The CDR3 runs to 16 residues. CDR1 and CDR2 (germline): DFQATT, SNEGSKA (reference sequence). CDR3 coding DNA: TGCAGTGCTAGAGATTTCACACTAGCGGGGGAAGATGAGCAGTTCTTC. Protein sequence: CSARDFTLAGEDEQFF.

This clonotype was picked up many times. V gene TRBV5-1 combines with J gene TRBJ2-7, with TRBD2 as a possible D gene (6 bases). Trimming took off 4 bases at V and 2 bases at J, with 16 bases between the two ends. The CDR3 spans 15 residues. The germline CDR1 and CDR2 sequences are SGHRS and YFSETQ. The CDR3, as DNA: TGCGCCAGCAGCAGGGAAGGGACTGCAACCTACGAGCAGTACTTC. Protein: CASSREGTATYEQYF.

Many counts were recorded for this clonotype. The V and J genes are TRBV7-9 and TRBJ1-2; 7 nucleotides agree with TRBD1. The CDR3 contains 14 residues. Trimming cost V 5 bases and J 8 bases; bases outside gene matches: 11. Germline V lookup: CDR1 SEHNR, CDR2 FQNEAQ (reference sequence). Written as DNA, the CDR3 is TGTGCCAGCAGCGGAGACAGGGAATTAGAGGGCTACACCTTC. Translation: CASSGDRELEGYTF.

On this clonotype itself: A much larger clonotype is one base distant, so this may be a read error. The rearrangement uses TRBV5-1 and TRBJ2-1; 7 bases agree with TRBD1. Germline-derived CDR1 and CDR2 are SGHRS and YFSETQ. The CDR3 totals 14 residues. The CDR3 nucleotides read TGCGCCAGCAGCTTGGGGGACAGATACAATGAGCAGTGCTTC. It specifies CASSLGDRYNEQCF.